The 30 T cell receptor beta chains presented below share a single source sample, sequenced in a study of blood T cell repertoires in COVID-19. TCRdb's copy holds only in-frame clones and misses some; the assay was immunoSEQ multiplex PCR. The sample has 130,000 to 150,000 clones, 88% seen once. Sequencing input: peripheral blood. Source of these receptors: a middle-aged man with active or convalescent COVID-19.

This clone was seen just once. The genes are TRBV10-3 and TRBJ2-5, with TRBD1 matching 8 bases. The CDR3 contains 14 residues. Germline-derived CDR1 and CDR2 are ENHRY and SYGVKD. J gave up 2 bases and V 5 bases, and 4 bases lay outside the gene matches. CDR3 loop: CAISPGQGQETQYF. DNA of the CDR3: TGTGCCATCAGTCCCGGACAGGGACAAGAGACCCAGTACTTC.

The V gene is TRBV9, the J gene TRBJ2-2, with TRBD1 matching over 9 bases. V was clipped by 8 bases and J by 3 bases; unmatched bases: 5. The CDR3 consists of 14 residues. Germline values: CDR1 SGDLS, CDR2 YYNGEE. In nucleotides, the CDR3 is TGTGCCAGTCAGCGACAGGGGGACACCGGGGAGCTGTTTTTT. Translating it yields CASQRQGDTGELFF. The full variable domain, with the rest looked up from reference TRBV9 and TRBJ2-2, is DSGVTQTPKHLITATGQRVTLRCSPRSGDLSVYWYQQSLDQGLQFLIQYYNGEERAKGNILERFSAQQFPDLHSELNLSSLELGDSALYFCASQRQGDTGELFFGEGSRLTVL.

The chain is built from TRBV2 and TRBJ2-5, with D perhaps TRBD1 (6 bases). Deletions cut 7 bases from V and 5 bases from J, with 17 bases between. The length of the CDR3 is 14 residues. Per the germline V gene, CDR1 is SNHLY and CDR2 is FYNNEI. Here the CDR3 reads CASTVQGGVETQYF. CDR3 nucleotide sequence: TGTGCCAGCACCGTACAGGGTGGCGTGGAGACCCAGTACTTC.

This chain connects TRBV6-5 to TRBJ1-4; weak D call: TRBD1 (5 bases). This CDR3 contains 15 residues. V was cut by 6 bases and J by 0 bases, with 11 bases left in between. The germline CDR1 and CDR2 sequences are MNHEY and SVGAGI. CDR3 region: CASSSSTATNEKLFF. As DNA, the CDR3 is TGTGCCAGCAGCTCTTCGACAGCAACTAATGAAAAACTGTTTTTT.

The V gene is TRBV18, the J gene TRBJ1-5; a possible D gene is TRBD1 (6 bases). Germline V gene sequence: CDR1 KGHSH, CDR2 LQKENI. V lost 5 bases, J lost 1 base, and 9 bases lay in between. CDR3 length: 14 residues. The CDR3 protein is CASSGGASNQPQHF. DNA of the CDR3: TGTGCCAGCTCAGGGGGGGCAAGCAATCAGCCCCAGCATTTT.

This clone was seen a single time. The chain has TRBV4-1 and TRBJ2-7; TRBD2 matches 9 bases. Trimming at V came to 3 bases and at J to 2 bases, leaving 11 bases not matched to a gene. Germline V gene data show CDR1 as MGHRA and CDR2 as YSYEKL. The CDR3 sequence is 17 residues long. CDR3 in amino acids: CASSQRTSADAAYEQYF. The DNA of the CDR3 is TGCGCCAGCAGCCAGCGGACTAGCGCAGACGCAGCCTACGAGCAGTACTTC.

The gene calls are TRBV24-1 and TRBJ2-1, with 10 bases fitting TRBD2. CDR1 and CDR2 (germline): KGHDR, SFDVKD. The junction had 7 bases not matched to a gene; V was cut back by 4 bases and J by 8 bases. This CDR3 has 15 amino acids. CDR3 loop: CATSESSGSKDEQFF. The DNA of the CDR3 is TGTGCCACCAGTGAGTCTAGCGGGAGTAAGGATGAGCAGTTCTTC.

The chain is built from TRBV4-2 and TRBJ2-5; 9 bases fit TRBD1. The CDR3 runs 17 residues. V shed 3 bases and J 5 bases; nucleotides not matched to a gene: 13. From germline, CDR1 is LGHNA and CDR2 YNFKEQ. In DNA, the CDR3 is TGTGCCAGCAGCCAGGGACAGGGAGGGAGCCTGGGGGAGACCCAGTACTTC. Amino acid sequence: CASSQGQGGSLGETQYF.

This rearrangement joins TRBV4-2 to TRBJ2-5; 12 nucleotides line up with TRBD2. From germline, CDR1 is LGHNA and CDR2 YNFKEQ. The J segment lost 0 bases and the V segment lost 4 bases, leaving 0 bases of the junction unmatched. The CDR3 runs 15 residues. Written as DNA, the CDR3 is TGTGCCAGCAGCCGGACTAGCGGGAACCAAGAGACCCAGTACTTC. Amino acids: CASSRTSGNQETQYF.

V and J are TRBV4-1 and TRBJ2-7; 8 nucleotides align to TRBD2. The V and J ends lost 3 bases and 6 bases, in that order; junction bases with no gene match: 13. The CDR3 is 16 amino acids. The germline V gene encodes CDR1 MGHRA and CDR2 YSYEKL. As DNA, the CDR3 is TGCGCCAGCAGCCACAGTCCCCTTCGGGAGGGCCTCGAGCAGTACTTC. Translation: CASSHSPLREGLEQYF.

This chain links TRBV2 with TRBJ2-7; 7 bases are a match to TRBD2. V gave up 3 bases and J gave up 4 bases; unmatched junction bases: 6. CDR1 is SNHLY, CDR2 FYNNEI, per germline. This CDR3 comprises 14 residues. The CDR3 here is CASSDPRGGYEQYF. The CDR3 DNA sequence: TGTGCCAGCAGTGATCCTCGGGGAGGGTACGAGCAGTACTTC. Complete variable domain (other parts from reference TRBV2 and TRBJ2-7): EPEVTQTPSHQVTQMGQEVILRCVPISNHLYFYWYRQILGQKVEFLVSFYNNEISEKSEIFDDQFSVERPDGSNFTLKIRSTKLEDSAMYFCASSDPRGGYEQYFGPGTRLTVT.

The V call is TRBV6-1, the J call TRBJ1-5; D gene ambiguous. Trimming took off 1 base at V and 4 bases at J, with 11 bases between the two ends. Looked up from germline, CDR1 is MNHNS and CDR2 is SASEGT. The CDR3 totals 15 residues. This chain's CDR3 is CASSEVSRGNQPQHF. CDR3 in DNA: TGTGCCAGCAGTGAAGTTTCTCGGGGTAATCAGCCCCAGCATTTT.

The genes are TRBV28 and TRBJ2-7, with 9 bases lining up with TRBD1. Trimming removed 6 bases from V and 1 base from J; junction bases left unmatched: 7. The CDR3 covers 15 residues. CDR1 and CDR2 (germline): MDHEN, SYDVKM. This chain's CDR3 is CASRAPGQGSYEQYF. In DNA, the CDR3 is TGTGCCAGCAGGGCACCGGGACAGGGTTCCTACGAGCAGTACTTC.

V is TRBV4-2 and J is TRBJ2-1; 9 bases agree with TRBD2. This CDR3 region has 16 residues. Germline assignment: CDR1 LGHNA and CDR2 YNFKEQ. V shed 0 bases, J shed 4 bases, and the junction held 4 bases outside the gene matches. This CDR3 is CASSQESLAGYNEQFF. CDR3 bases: TGTGCCAGCAGCCAAGAAAGCCTAGCGGGATACAATGAGCAGTTCTTC.

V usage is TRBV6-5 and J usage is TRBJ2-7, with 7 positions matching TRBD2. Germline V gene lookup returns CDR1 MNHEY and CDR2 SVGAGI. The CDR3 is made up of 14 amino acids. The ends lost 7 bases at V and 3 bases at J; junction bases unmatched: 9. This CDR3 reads CASTSGGGNYEQYF. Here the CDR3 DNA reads TGTGCCAGCACCTCCGGGGGAGGGAACTACGAGCAGTACTTC.

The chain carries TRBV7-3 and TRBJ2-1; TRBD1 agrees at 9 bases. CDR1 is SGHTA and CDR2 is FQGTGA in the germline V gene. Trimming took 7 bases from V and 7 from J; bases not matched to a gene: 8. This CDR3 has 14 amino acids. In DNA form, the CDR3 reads TGTGCCAGCACCTCCGGGACAGGGAAGAATGAGCAGTTCTTC. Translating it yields CASTSGTGKNEQFF.

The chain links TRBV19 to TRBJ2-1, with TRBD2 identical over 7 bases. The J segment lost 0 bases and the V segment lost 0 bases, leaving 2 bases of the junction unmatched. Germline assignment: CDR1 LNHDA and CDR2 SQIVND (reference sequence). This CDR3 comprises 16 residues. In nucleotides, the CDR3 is TGTGCCAGTAGTATAGAGGCTAGCGGCTCCTACAATGAGCAGTTCTTC. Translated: CASSIEASGSYNEQFF.

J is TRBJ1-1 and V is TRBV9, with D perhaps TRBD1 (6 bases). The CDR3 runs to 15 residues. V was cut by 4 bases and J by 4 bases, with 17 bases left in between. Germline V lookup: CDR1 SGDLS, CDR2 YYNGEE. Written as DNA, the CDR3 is TGTGCCAGCAGCCCCCCCAGGGGCACAGGCACTGAAGCTTTCTTT. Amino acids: CASSPPRGTGTEAFF.

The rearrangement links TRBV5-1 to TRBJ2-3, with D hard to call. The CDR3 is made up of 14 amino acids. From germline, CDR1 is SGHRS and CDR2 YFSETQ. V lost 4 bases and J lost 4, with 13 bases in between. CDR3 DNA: TGCGCCAGCAGCACGGAAGGTAGCCCAGATACGCAGTATTTT. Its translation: CASSTEGSPDTQYF.

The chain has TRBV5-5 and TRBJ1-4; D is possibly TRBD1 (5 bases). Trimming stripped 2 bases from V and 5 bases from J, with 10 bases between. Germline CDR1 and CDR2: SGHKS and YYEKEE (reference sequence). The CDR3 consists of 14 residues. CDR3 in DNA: TGTGCCAGCAGCTTCGACAGCCTAAATGAAAAACTGTTTTTT. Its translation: CASSFDSLNEKLFF.

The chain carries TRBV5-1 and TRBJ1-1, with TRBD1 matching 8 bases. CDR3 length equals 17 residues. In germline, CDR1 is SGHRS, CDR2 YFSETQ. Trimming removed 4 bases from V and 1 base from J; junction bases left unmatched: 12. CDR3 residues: CASSQQSRGRRNTEAFF. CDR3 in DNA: TGCGCCAGCAGCCAGCAGTCCAGGGGGCGTCGGAACACTGAAGCTTTCTTT.

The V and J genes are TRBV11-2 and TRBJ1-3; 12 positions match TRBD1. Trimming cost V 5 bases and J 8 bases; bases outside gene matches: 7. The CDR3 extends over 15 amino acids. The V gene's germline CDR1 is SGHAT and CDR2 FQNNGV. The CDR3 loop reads CASSKGQGALDTIYF. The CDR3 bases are TGTGCCAGCAGCAAGGGACAGGGGGCTTTGGACACCATATATTTT.

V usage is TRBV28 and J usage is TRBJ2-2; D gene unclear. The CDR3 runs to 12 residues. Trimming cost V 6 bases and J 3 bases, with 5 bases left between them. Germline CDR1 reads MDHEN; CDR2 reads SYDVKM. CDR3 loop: CASRSYTGELFF. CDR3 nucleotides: TGTGCCAGCAGATCGTACACCGGGGAGCTGTTTTTT.

The CDR3 DNA is TGTGCCAGCTCACCGGGGACTAGCGGGAGGGCCGAGCAGTTCTTC. It codes for CASSPGTSGRAEQFF. This chain connects TRBV18 to TRBJ2-1; 16 bases are shared with TRBD2. The V gene end was trimmed by 3 bases and the J gene end by 10 bases; junction bases not matched to a gene: 3. The length of the CDR3 is 15 residues. Germline assignment: CDR1 KGHSH and CDR2 LQKENI.

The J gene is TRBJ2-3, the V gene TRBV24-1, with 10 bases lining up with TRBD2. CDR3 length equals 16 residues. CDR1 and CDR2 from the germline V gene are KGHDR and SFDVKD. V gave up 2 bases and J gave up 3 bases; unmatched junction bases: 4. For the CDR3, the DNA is TGTGCCACCAGTGATTATCGAGCGGGAGGGACAGATACGCAGTATTTT. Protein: CATSDYRAGGTDTQYF.

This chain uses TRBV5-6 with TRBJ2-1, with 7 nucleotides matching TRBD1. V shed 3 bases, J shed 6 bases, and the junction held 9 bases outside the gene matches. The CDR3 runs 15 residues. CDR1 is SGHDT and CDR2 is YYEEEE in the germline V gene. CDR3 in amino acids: CASSSPGQYANEQFF. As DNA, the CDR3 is TGTGCCAGCAGCTCTCCGGGACAGTACGCCAATGAGCAGTTCTTC.

The CDR3, as DNA: TGTGCCAGCAGCGCCGGGACAGGGGACACCATATATTTT. It encodes CASSAGTGDTIYF. V usage is TRBV5-4 and J usage is TRBJ1-3, with 10 bases matching TRBD1. The CDR3 runs to 13 residues. Germline V lookup: CDR1 SGHNT, CDR2 YYREEE (reference sequence). The ends lost 4 bases at V and 8 bases at J; junction bases unmatched: 3.

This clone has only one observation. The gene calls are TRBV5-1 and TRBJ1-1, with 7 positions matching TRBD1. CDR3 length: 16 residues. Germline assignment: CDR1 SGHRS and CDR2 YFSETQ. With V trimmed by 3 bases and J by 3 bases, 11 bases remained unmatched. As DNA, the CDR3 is TGCGCCAGCAGCTGGGGGCCCGACAGGGCTGACACTGAAGCTTTCTTT. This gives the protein CASSWGPDRADTEAFF.

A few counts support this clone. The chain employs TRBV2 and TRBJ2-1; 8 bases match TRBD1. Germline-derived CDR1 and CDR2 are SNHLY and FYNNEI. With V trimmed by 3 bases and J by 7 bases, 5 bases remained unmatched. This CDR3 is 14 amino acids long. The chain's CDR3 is CASSEVRGRNEQFF. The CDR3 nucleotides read TGTGCCAGCAGTGAGGTCAGGGGGCGAAATGAGCAGTTCTTC.

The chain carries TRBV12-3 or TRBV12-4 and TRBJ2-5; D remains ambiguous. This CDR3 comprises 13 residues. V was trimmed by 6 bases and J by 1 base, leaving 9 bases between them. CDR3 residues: CASRLTPQETQYF. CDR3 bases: TGTGCCAGCAGACTAACCCCCCAAGAGACCCAGTACTTC.